These T cell receptor beta chains were read from a single sample in a study of human thymus T cells. Some clones are missing from TCRdb's copy, which holds only in-frame ones; the method was immunoSEQ multiplex PCR. The repertoire holds about 78,000 clones, with nearly 98% as singletons. The specimen sequenced was thymus tissue. Receptors were obtained from a boy under two years old with a congenital heart defect but otherwise immunologically healthy. Each CDR3 is given with its conserved first and last residue. The order of the fields is V gene, J gene, D gene, clone size, CDR3 protein, CDR3 DNA. D genes are given only for firm matches. The size field is filled for only some rows; it gives once, few, many or a size class.

>TRBV27|TRBJ2-1|TRBD2|.
CASSVTNMGLAGGPNEQFF
TGTGCCAGCAGTGTCACAAATATGGGACTAGCGGGGGGTCCGAATGAGCAGTTCTTC
>TRBV6-5|TRBJ2-1|.|once
CASSYGLAVNEQFF
TGTGCCAGCAGTTACGGATTAGCGGTCAATGAGCAGTTCTTC
>TRBV9|TRBJ2-1|.|.
CASSVRYNGNSNSYNEQFF
TGTGCCAGCAGCGTAAGGTATAACGGGAATTCCAACTCCTACAATGAGCAGTTCTTC
>TRBV4-2|TRBJ1-5|.|.
CASSQDRVEEPNQPQHF
TGTGCCAGCAGCCAAGATCGAGTAGAGGAACCCAATCAGCCCCAGCATTTT
>TRBV30|TRBJ2-1|.|.
CAWSEYNEQFF
TGTGCCTGGAGTGAATACAATGAGCAGTTCTTC
>TRBV29-1|TRBJ2-7|.|.
CSVYQSDRPEWDCYEQYF
TGCAGCGTTTATCAATCCGACAGACCGGAGTGGGATTGTTACGAGCAGTACTTC
>TRBV11-3|TRBJ2-7|.|.
CASSPTRTPRGYEQYF
TGTGCCAGCAGCCCTACCCGGACTCCACGGGGTTACGAGCAGTACTTC
>TRBV5-6|TRBJ2-7|TRBD1|.
CASSGEGTGRYEQYF
TGTGCCAGCAGCGGAGAAGGGACAGGGAGGTACGAGCAGTACTTC
>TRBV18|TRBJ1-1|.|.
CASSPDGDTEAFF
TGTGCCAGCTCACCGGATGGCGACACTGAAGCTTTCTTT
>TRBV4-2|TRBJ2-6|.|.
CASSQGGPFSGANVLTF
TGTGCCAGCAGCCAAGGGGGGCCCTTCTCTGGGGCCAACGTCCTGACTTTC
>TRBV4-2|TRBJ2-1|.|.
CASSQGLVGHYNEQFF
TGTGCCAGCAGCCAAGGCCTGGTGGGCCACTACAATGAGCAGTTCTTC
>TRBV27|TRBJ2-7|TRBD2|.
CASSPRGASSYEQYF
TGTGCCAGCAGTCCGCGGGGGGCCAGCTCCTACGAGCAGTACTTC